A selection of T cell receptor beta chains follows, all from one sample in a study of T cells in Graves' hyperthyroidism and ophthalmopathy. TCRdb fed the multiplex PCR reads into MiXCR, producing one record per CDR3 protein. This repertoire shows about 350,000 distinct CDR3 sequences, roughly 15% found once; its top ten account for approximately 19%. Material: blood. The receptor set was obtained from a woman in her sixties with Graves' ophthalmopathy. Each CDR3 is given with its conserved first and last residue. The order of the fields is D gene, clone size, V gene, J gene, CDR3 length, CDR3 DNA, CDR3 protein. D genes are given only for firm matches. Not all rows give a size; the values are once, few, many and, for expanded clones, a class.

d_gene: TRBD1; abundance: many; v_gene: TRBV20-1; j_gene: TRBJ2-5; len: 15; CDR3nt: TGCAGTGCTAGAGTCGTCAGGGGGTACCAAGAGACCCAGTACTTC; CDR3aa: CSARVVRGYQETQYF
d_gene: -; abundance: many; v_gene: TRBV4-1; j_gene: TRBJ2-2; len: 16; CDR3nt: TGCGCCAGCAGCCAATCAGCGAGCGCGAACACCGGGGAGCTGTTTTTT; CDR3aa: CASSQSASANTGELFF
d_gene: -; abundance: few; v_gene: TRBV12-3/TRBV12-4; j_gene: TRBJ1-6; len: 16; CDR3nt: TGTGCCAGCAGTACCCGACTGAGCTCCTATAATTCACCCCTCCACTTT; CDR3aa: CASSTRLSSYNSPLHF
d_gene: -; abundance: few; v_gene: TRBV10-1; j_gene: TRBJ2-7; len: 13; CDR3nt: TGCGCCAGCAGTGATGGGCCAGCTAACGAGCAGTACTTC; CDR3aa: CASSDGPANEQYF
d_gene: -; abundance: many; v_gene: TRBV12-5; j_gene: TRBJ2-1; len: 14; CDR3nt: TGTGCTAGTGGTTCCGGGACTGGCGACAATGAGCAGTTCTTC; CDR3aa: CASGSGTGDNEQFF
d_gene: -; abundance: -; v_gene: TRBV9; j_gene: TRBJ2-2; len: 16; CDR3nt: TGTGCCAGCAGCGTAGTAGATAGGGGCGAACACCGGGGAGCTGTTTTT; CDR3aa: CASSVVDRGEHRGAVF
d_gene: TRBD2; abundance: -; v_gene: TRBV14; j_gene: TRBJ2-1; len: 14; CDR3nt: TGTGCCAGTAGGAGCGGGAGAAGATACAATGAGCAGTTCTTC; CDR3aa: CASRSGRRYNEQFF
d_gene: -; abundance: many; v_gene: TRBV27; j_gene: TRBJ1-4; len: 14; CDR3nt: TGTGCCAGCAGTTTGGACAGCAGAAATGAAAAACTGTTTTTT; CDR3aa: CASSLDSRNEKLFF
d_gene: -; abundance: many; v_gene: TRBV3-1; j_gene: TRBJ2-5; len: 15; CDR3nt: TGTGCCAGCAGCCAAGTCCCCGGGAGCTGGGAGACCCAGTACTTC; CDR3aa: CASSQVPGSWETQYF
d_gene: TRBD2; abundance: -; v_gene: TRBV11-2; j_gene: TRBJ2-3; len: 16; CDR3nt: TGTGCCAGCAGCCCGGGGGGGGACTCGAGCACAGATACGCAGTATTTT; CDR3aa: CASSPGGDSSTDTQYF
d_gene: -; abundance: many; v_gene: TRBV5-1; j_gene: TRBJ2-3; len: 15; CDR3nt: TGCGCCAGCAGCTTGGGCGGGAAGTCCCCAGATACGCAGTATTTT; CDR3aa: CASSLGGKSPDTQYF
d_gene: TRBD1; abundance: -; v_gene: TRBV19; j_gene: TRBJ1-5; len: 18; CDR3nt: TGTGCCAGTAGTATACCAATAGGGGGACAGGGGTACAATCAGCCCCAGCATTTT; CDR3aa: CASSIPIGGQGYNQPQHF
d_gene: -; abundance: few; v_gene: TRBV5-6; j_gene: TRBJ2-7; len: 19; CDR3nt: TGTGCCAGCAGCTTGTTAAGCCAAGGGACTCTTCCCACGGCCTACGAGCAGTACTTC; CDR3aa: CASSLLSQGTLPTAYEQYF
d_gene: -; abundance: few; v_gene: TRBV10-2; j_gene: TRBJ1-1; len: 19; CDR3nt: TGCGCCAGCAGTGGCCCCGGGACGGAACGATCAGCCATGAACACTGAAGCTTTCTTT; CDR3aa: CASSGPGTERSAMNTEAFF
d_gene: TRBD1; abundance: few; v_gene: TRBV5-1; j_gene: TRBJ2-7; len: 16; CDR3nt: TGCGCCAGCAGCTTGGTGGAGGGACAGGGGCGCTACGAGCAGTACTTC; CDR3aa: CASSLVEGQGRYEQYF
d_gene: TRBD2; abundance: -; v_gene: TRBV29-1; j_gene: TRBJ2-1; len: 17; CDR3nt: TGCAGCGTTCGAGGTAGCGGGAGGACTAGCTCCTACAATGAGCAGTTCTTC; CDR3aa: CSVRGSGRTSSYNEQFF
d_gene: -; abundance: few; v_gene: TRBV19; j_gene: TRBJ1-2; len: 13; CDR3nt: TGTGCCAGTAGTAGGGAGGGTGTTCATGGCTACACCTTC; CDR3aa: CASSREGVHGYTF
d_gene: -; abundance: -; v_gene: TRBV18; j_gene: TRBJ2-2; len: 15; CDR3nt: TGTGCCAGCTCACCGGATTCCCAGTGGACCGGGGAGCTGTTTTTT; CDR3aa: CASSPDSQWTGELFF
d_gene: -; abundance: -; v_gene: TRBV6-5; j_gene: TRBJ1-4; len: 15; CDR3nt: TGTGCCAGCAGTTACTGGGAGGAAGCGAATGAAAAACTGTTTTTT; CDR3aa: CASSYWEEANEKLFF
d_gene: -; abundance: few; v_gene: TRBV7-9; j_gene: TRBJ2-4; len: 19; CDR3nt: TGTGCCAGCAGCTTATGGCCCCCCTGGGCTCCACTAGCCAAAAACATTCAGTACTTC; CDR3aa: CASSLWPPWAPLAKNIQYF
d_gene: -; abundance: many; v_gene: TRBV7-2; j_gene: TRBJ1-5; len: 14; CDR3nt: TGTGCCAGCAGCCCTAGCAGGGGAAGTCAGCCCCAGCATTTT; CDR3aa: CASSPSRGSQPQHF
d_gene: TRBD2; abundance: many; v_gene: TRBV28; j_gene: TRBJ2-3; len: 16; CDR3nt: TGTGCCAGCAGCCGGGCCCGTAGCGGGAATGCAGATACGCAGTATTTT; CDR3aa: CASSRARSGNADTQYF
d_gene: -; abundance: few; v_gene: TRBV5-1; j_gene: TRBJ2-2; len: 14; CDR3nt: TGCGCCAGCAGCCCCCTAAAGAACACCGGGGAGCTGTTTTTT; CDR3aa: CASSPLKNTGELFF
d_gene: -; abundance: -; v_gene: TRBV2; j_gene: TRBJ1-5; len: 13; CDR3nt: TGTGCCAGCTGCGGGGGGGACGGTCAGCCCCAGCATTTT; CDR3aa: CASCGGDGQPQHF
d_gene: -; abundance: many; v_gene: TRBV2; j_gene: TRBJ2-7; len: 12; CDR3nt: TGTGCCAGCCAGGGGGGCCATTACGAGCAGTACTTC; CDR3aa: CASQGGHYEQYF
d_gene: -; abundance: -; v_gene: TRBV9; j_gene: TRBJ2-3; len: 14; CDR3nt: TGTGCCAGCAGCGTTATGGGTGGCACAGATACGCAGTATTTT; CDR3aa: CASSVMGGTDTQYF
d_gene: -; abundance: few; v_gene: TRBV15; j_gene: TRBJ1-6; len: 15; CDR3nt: TGTGCCACCAGCAGGGACAACTCCTATAATTCACCCCTCCACTTT; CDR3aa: CATSRDNSYNSPLHF
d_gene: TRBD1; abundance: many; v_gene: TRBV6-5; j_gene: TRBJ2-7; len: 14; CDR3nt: TGTGCCAGCAGTTACCCCGGGACAGACTACGAGCAGTACTTC; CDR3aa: CASSYPGTDYEQYF
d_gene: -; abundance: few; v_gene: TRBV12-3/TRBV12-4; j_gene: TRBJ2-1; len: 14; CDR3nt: TGTGCCAGCAGACATCCAAGCTCCTACAATGAGCAGTTCTTC; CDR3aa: CASRHPSSYNEQFF
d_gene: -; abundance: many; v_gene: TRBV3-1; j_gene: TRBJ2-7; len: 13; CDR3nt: TGTGCCAGCAGCCAATCGACAGGCTACGAGCAGTACTTC; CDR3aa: CASSQSTGYEQYF
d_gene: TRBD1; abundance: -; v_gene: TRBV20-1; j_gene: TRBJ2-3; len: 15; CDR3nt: TGCAGTGCTAGAACTGGGACAGGGACCACAGATACGCAGTATTTT; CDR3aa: CSARTGTGTTDTQYF
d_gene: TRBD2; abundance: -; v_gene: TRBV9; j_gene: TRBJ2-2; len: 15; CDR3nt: TGTGCCAGCAGCGTAGGAAGCGGGACCGGCGGGGAGCTGTTTTTT; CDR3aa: CASSVGSGTGGELFF
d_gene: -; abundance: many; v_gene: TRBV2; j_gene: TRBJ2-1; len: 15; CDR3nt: TGTGCCAGCAGTGAGGGACTCAGCTCCTACAATGAGCAGTTCTTC; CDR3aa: CASSEGLSSYNEQFF
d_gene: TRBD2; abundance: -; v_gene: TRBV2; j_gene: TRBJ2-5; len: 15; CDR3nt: TGTGCCAGCAGTGATTCCAGCGGGAGCCCAGAGACCCAGTACTTC; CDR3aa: CASSDSSGSPETQYF
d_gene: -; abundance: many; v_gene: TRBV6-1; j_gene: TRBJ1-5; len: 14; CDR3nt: TGTGCCAGCAGTGAAGGGGCAGGGAGACAGCCCCAGCATTTT; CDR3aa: CASSEGAGRQPQHF
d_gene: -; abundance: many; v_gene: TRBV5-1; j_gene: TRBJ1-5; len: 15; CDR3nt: TGCGCCAGCAGCCCCACGGGCGCGGTCTATCAGCCCCAGCATTTT; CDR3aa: CASSPTGAVYQPQHF
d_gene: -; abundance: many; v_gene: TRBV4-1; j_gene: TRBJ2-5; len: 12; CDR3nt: TGCGCCAGCAGCCAAGTTTTGGGGACCCAGTACTTC; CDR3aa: CASSQVLGTQYF
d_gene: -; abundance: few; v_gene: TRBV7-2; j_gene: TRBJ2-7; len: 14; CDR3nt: TGTGCCAGCAGCTTATCTGGGGGTGGGTACGAGCAGTACTTC; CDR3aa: CASSLSGGGYEQYF
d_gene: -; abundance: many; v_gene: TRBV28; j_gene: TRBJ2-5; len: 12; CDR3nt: TGTGCCAGCAGTAAGGGGCCGGAGACCCAGTACTTC; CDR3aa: CASSKGPETQYF
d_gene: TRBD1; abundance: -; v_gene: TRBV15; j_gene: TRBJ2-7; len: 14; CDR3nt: TGTGCCACCAGCAGGGACAGGGGGTCGGAAGAGCAGTACTTC; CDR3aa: CATSRDRGSEEQYF
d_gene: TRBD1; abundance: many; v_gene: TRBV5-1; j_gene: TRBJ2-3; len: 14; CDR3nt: TGCGCCAGCAGCCTACAGGGGATAACAGATACGCAGTATTTT; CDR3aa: CASSLQGITDTQYF
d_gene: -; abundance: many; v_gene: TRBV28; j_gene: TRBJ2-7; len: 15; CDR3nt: TGTGCCAGCACCCCAGGGGGGGCCCCCTCCTACGAGCAGTACTTC; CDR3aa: CASTPGGAPSYEQYF
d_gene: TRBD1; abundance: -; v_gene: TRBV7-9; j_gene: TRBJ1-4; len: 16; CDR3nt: TGTGCCAGCAGCCTAGGACAGGGAACAACTAATGAAAAACTGTTTTTT; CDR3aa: CASSLGQGTTNEKLFF
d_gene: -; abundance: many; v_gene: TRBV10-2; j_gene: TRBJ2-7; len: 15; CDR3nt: TGCGCCAGCAGTGAAGTTCAAACGAGCTCCTACGAGCAGTACTTC; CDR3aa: CASSEVQTSSYEQYF
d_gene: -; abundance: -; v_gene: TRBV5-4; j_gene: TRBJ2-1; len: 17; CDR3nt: TGTGCCAGCAGCTGGGGGGCGGGAGCCCACTCCTACAATGAGCAGTTCTTC; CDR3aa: CASSWGAGAHSYNEQFF
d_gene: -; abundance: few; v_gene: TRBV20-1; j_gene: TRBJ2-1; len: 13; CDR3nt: TGCAGTGCTAGAGATGGCGGCCTGAATGAGCAGTTCTTC; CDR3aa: CSARDGGLNEQFF
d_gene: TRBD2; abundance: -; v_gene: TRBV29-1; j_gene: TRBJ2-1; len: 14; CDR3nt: TGCAGCACGACTAGCGGGAGCTCCTACAATGAGCAGTTCTTC; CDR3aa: CSTTSGSSYNEQFF
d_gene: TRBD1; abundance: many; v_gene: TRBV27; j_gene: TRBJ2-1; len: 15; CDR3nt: TGTGCCAGCAGTCTCGGGACAGGCCCCTACAATGAGCAGTTCTTC; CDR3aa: CASSLGTGPYNEQFF
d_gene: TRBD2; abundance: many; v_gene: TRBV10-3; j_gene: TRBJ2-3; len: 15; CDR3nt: TGTGCCATCAGTGAGGTAGCGGGAGCGACAGATACGCAGTATTTT; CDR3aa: CAISEVAGATDTQYF
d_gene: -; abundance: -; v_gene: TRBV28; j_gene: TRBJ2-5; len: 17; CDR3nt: TGTGCCAGCAGTTTTATGAGGGACGGAAGGTCAAGAGAGACCCAGTACTTC; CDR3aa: CASSFMRDGRSRETQYF
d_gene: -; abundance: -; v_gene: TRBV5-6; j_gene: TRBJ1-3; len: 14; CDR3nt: TGTGCCAGCAGCGGGCTGGACAGCGGAAACACCATATATTTT; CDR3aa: CASSGLDSGNTIYF
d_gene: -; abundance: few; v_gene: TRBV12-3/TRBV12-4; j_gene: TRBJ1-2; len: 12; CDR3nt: TGTGCCAGCACCGAGAAGGCCTATGGCTACACCTTC; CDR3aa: CASTEKAYGYTF
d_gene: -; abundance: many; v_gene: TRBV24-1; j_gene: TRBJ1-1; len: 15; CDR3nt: TGTGCCACCAGTAGGCGGTTTGCGGCGGACACTGAAGCTTTCTTT; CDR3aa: CATSRRFAADTEAFF
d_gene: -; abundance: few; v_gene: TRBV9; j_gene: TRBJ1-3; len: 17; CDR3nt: TGTGCCAGCAGCGTAGGGCCGGGCCCCAGCTCTGGAAACACCATATATTTT; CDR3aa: CASSVGPGPSSGNTIYF
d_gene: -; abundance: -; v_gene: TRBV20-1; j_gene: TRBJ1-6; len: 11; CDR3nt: TGCATGGACGGTTATAATTCACCCCTCCACTTT; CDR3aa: CMDGYNSPLHF
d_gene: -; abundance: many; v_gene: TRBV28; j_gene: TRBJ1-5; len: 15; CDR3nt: TGTGCCAGCAGTTCCCCGGGGATCGGCAATCAGCCCCAGCATTTT; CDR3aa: CASSSPGIGNQPQHF
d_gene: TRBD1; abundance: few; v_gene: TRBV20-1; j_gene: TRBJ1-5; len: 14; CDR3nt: TGCAGTGCTAAGCCGGGACAGGGCAGACAGCCCCAGCATTTT; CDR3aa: CSAKPGQGRQPQHF
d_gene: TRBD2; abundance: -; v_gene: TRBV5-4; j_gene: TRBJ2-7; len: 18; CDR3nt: TGTGCCACCACTGAGACTAGCGGGAGGGCCGGTGTGTCCTACGAGCAGTACTTC; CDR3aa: CATTETSGRAGVSYEQYF
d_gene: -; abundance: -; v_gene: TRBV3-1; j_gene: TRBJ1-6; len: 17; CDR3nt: TGTGCCAGCAGCATTATAAGGGGGAGCTCCTATAATTCACCCCTCCACTTT; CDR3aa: CASSIIRGSSYNSPLHF
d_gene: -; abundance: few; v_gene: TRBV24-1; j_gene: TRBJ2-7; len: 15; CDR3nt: TGTGCCACCAGTGATCCGCCGGGCAGGGGTGGCGAGCAGTACTTC; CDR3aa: CATSDPPGRGGEQYF